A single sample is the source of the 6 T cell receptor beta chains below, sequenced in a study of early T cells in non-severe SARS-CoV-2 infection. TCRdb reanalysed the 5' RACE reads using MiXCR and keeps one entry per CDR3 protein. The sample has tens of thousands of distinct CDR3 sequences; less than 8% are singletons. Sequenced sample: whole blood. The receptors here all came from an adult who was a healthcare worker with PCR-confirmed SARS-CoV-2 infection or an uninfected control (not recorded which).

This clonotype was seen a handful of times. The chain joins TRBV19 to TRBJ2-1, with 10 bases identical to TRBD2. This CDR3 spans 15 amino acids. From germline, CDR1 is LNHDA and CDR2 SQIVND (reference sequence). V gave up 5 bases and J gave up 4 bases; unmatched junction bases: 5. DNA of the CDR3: TGTGCCAGTAGTGGTAGGACTAGCGGTTACAATGAGCAGTTCTTC. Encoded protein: CASSGRTSGYNEQFF.

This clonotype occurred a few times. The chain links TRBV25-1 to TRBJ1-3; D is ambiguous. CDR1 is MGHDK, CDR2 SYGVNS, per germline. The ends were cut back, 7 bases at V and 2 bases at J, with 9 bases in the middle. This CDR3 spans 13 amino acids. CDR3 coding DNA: TGTGCCAGCACCAAAGGAACTGGAAACACCATATATTTT. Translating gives CASTKGTGNTIYF.

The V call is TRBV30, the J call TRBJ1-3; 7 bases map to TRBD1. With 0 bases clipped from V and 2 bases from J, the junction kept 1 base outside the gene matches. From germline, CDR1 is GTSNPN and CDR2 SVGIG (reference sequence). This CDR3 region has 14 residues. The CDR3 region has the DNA TGTGCCTGGAGTGTACAGGGGCCTGGAAACACCATATATTTT. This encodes CAWSVQGPGNTIYF.

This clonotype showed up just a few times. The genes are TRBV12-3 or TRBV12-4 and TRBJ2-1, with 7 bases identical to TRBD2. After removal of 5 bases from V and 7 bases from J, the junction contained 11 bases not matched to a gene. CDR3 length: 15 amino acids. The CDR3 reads CASSPLGRGRNEQFF. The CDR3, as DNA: TGTGCCAGCAGTCCCCTAGGGAGGGGTCGGAATGAGCAGTTCTTC.

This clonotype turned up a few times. The CDR3: CASSRLPGEKLFF. For the CDR3, the DNA is TGTGCCAGCAGCCGATTACCGGGAGAAAAACTGTTTTTT. The V and J genes are TRBV14 and TRBJ1-4; the D is unclear. V was cut by 4 bases and J by 8 bases, with 11 bases left in between. The CDR3 runs to 13 residues. CDR1 and CDR2 from the germline V gene are SGHDN and FVKESK.

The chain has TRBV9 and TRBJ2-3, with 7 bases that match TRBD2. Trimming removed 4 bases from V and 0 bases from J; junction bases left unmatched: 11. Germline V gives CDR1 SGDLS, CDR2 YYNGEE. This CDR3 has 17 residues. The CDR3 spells CASSLQATSASTDTQYF. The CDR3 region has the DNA TGTGCCAGCAGCCTTCAGGCTACTAGCGCGAGCACAGATACGCAGTATTTT.